What follows are 11 T cell receptor beta chains derived from one specimen sequenced in a study of cytomegalovirus exposure and HLA in healthy donors. TCRdb keeps only in-frame clones here, not all; method: immunoSEQ multiplex PCR. The sample has roughly 300,000 clones; approximately 86% are singletons. Sequencing was performed on PBMCs. The origin of the receptors is a woman in her thirties in good health and CMV-seropositive.

This clone occurred once. V gene TRBV27 combines with J gene TRBJ1-2, with a possible D match to TRBD1 (6 bases). V was cut by 5 bases and J by 8 bases, with 27 bases left in between. Germline V gene lookup returns CDR1 MNHEY and CDR2 SMNVEV (reference sequence). The CDR3 length is 17 residues. This CDR3 reads CASSPRSAAAGDWGYTF. In DNA form, the CDR3 reads TGTGCCAGCAGTCCGCGCTCCGCTGCCGCAGGGGATTGGGGCTACACCTTC.

The gene calls are TRBV27 and TRBJ2-7; TRBD2 is a possible D gene (6 bases). The V and J ends lost 5 bases and 7 bases respectively, with 21 bases between them. This CDR3 has 15 amino acids. Per the germline V gene, CDR1 is MNHEY and CDR2 is SMNVEV (reference sequence). The CDR3 DNA reads TGTGCCAGCAGTGCGCGGCGACTAGAAGGCGATGAGCAGTACTTC. It is translated as CASSARRLEGDEQYF.

This clone was seen once. The rearrangement joins TRBV18 to TRBJ2-3, with 9 positions matching TRBD1. CDR1 is KGHSH and CDR2 is LQKENI in the germline V gene. The V and J ends lost 5 bases and 5 bases, in that order; junction bases with no gene match: 8. The CDR3 is 15 residues long. The chain's CDR3 is CASSKQGAGVDTQYF. The DNA for the CDR3 is TGTGCCAGCTCAAAACAGGGGGCAGGTGTAGATACGCAGTATTTT.

This chain links TRBV28 with TRBJ2-1, with TRBD2 matching over 13 bases. This CDR3 spans 15 amino acids. Germline assignment: CDR1 MDHEN and CDR2 SYDVKM. Unmatched junction bases numbered 5, after V lost 5 bases and J lost 7 bases. The CDR3 reads CASSPRTSGSNEQFF. The CDR3 nucleotides are TGTGCCAGCAGTCCCAGGACTAGCGGGAGTAATGAGCAGTTCTTC.

The chain couples TRBV18 to TRBJ2-7, with a weak D call TRBD1 (6 bases). Germline V gene data show CDR1 as KGHSH and CDR2 as LQKENI. V shed 4 bases and J shed 1 base, with 17 bases lying between them. The CDR3 contains 16 residues. The CDR3 sequence: CASSRWTETLSYEQYF. CDR3 in DNA: TGTGCCAGCTCACGGTGGACAGAAACCCTTTCCTACGAGCAGTACTTC.

The rearrangement links TRBV6-1 to TRBJ2-7; D remains unclear. Germline values: CDR1 MNHNS, CDR2 SASEGT. V lost 5 bases, J lost 3 bases, and 11 bases lay in between. The CDR3 has 13 amino acids. The CDR3 nucleotides read TGTGCCAGCAGTTTGGAGCGAATCTACGAGCAGTACTTC. Protein sequence: CASSLERIYEQYF.

The chain links TRBV27 to TRBJ1-2, with unresolved D. The CDR3 extends over 13 amino acids. Germline CDR1 and CDR2: MNHEY and SMNVEV (reference sequence). Trimming removed 6 bases at V and 2 bases at J, with 10 bases between. This CDR3 is CASRRASNYGYTF. As DNA, the CDR3 is TGTGCCAGCAGGCGGGCTTCAAACTATGGCTACACCTTC.

The genes are TRBV9 and TRBJ2-5; 8 bases align to TRBD2. V was pared by 0 bases and J by 4 bases, with 5 bases of the junction left unmatched. The germline CDR1 and CDR2 sequences are SGDLS and YYNGEE. The CDR3 covers 15 residues. The CDR3 loop reads CASSVELGRAETQYF. The CDR3 DNA reads TGTGCCAGCAGCGTAGAACTCGGGAGGGCAGAGACCCAGTACTTC.

This rearrangement joins TRBV11-2 to TRBJ2-5; 8 positions agree with TRBD2. The CDR3 loop spans 15 amino acids. Losses at the gene ends were 3 bases for V and 0 bases for J; bases not matched to a gene: 3. Germline CDR1 is SGHAT and CDR2 is FQNNGV. Here the CDR3 reads CASSFTSGDQETQYF. The CDR3, as DNA: TGTGCCAGCAGCTTTACTAGCGGAGACCAAGAGACCCAGTACTTC.

The chain has TRBV5-1 and TRBJ2-7, with D possibly TRBD1 on 6 matching bases. Germline-derived CDR1 and CDR2 are SGHRS and YFSETQ. The ends were cut back, 5 bases at V and 1 base at J, with 16 bases in the middle. The length of the CDR3 is 15 residues. CDR3 in amino acids: CASRHGTTESYEQYF. The CDR3 DNA reads TGCGCCAGCAGACACGGGACAACGGAATCCTACGAGCAGTACTTC.

The chain uses TRBV15 and TRBJ2-1; weak D call: TRBD2 (6 bases). Per germline, CDR1 LNHNV and CDR2 YYDKDF (reference sequence). The CDR3 spans 20 residues. Trimming took off 0 bases at V and 5 bases at J, with 26 bases between the two ends. The CDR3 sequence: CATSRDRGSGVEAYHNEQFF. The CDR3 bases are TGTGCCACCAGCAGAGATCGGGGTAGCGGAGTGGAAGCTTATCACAATGAGCAGTTCTTC.